This TCR beta chain was observed in a study of shared clonotypes between healthy human individuals. Profiling relied on immunoSEQ multiplex PCR, and the TCRdb table lists in-frame clones only, not all of them. The sample has around 2,000,000 clones, more than 85% seen once. Losses at the gene ends were 1 base for V and 4 bases for J; bases not matched to a gene: 6. Looked up from germline, CDR1 is SGHVS and CDR2 is FQNEAQ. The CDR3 loop spans 17 amino acids. Study outcomes and limitations: Researchers sampled only blood; tissue repertoires likely differ. In contrast to clonotypes shared by all four donors, non-shared clonotypes had lower generation probabilities.

CD45RO negativity and positive selection for CCR7 defined naive CD8 cells, a population that excluded terminally differentiated effector memory CD45RA+ cells. Note on this clone: The antigen is unknown.

The sequenced material came from naive CD8+ T cells from PBMCs. The sequence came from a man aged 18 to 29 in good health. Some clones in this sample may be carry-over from other donors' samples. The chain combines TRBV7-8 with TRBJ2-1, with TRBD2 identical over 11 bases. The CDR3 DNA follows: TGTGCCAGCAGCTTAGAACTAGCGGGAGTCCTGTACAATGAGCAGTTCTTC. Translating it yields CASSLELAGVLYNEQFF.